Sequencing of this T cell receptor (beta chain) was carried out in a study of T cells after yellow fever vaccination. Study-level background: Where fractions had low cell numbers, libraries were prepared from them with the SMART-Seq v4 Ultra Low Input RNA kit.

This clonotype showed up just a few times. Its antigen is as yet unknown. TCRdb processed the 5' RACE reads anew with MiXCR; each CDR3 protein has one entry. The sample consists of 450,000 to 650,000 distinct CDR3 sequences, 13% of them appearing once. Between the trimmed V and J ends, which lost 9 bases and 4 bases, there was a span of 17 bases. The CDR3 is 14 residues long. Germline V lookup: CDR1 SGHRS, CDR2 YFSETQ. Regarding the study as a whole: It was a small share of clonotypes that appeared in both CD4 and CD8 compartments. Post-booster reappearance was seen for most primary-vaccination clones (around 96% CD4, around 89% CD8). Bulk-population clonotypes that are abundant could appear as contaminants in FACS-sorted repertoires.

The chain joins TRBV5-1 to TRBJ2-1, with D perhaps TRBD2 (6 bases). This TCR was recovered from a man aged 25 to 40 who received the YFV17D yellow fever vaccine. The sample in question was PBMCs, obtained on the day of the yellow fever booster vaccination. In nucleotides, the CDR3 is TGCGCCACAGCAACTCTTGGACTATACAATGAGCAGTTCTTC. It codes for CATATLGLYNEQFF.